Sequencing of this TCR beta chain was carried out in a study of T cell changes during pregnancy in multiple sclerosis. Libraries were prepared by immunoSEQ multiplex PCR; TCRdb keeps only in-frame clonotypes and omits some of them. The sample has approximately 70,000 clones, 91% seen once; the top ten hold 0.6% to 0.8%. Germline V gives CDR1 SGHVS, CDR2 FQNEAQ. The V end was cut by 3 bases, the J end by 0 bases, with 21 bases between. The CDR3 runs 20 residues. The TCR was taken from a female donor in good health, enrolled as a control in a pregnancy study. The material sequenced was peripheral blood, taken in the third trimester of pregnancy. The chain carries TRBV7-8 and TRBJ2-6; a possible D gene is TRBD2 (6 bases). The CDR3 spells CASSLGRPPRSRSGANVLTF. The CDR3 DNA reads as TGTGCCAGCAGCTTGGGGAGGCCCCCGCGGTCCCGCTCTGGGGCCAACGTCCTGACTTTC.